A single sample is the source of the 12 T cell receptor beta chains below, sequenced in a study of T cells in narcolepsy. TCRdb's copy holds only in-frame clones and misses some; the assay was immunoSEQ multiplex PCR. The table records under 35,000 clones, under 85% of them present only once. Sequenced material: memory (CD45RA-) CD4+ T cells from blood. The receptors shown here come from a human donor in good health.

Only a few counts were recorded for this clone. CDR3 amino acids: CASAQERGYTF. In DNA form, the CDR3 reads TGTGCCAGTGCACAGGAAAGAGGCTACACCTTC. The gene calls are TRBV19 and TRBJ1-2, with D possibly being TRBD1 (5 bases). Trimming took off 8 bases at V and 8 bases at J, with 12 bases between the two ends. The CDR3 loop spans 11 amino acids. Germline CDR1 LNHDA, CDR2 SQIVND (reference sequence).

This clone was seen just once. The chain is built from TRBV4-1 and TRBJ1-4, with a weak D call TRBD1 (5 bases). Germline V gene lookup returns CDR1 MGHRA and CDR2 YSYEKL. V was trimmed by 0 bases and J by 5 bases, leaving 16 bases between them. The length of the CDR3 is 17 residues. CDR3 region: CASSQDPQGAFNEKLFF. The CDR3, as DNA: TGCGCCAGCAGCCAAGACCCACAAGGGGCCTTCAATGAAAAACTGTTTTTT.

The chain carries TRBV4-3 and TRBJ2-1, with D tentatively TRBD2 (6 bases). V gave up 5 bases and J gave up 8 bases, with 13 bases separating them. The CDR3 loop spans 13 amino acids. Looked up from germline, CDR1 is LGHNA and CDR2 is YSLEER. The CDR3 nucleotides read TGCGCCAGCAGCTTCTGGGGGGTCGATGAGCAGTTCTTC. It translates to CASSFWGVDEQFF.

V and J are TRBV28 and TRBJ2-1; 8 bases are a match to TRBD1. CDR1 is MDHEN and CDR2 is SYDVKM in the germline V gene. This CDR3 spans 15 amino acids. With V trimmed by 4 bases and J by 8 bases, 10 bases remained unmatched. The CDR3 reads CASSSPRQGFDEQFF. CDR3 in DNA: TGTGCCAGCAGTTCCCCGAGACAGGGGTTCGATGAGCAGTTCTTC.

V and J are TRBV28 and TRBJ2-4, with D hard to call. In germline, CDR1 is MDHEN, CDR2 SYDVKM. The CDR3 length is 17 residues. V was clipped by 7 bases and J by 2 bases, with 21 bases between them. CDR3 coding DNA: TGTGCCAGCAACCTCGGGCGTACTCCGCGGTCCAAAAACATTCAGTACTTC. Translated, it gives CASNLGRTPRSKNIQYF.

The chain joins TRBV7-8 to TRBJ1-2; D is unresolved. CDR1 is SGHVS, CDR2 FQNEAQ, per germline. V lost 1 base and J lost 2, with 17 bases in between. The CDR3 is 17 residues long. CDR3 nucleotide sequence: TGTGCCAGCAGCTTAGTTTACGAGATGGCGCCGAACTATGGCTACACCTTC. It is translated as CASSLVYEMAPNYGYTF.

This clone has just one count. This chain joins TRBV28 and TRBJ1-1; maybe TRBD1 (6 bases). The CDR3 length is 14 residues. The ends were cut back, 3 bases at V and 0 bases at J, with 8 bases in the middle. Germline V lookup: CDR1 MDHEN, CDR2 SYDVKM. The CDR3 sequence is CASSLGTMNTEAFF. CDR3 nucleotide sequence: TGTGCCAGCAGTTTGGGGACAATGAACACTGAAGCTTTCTTT.

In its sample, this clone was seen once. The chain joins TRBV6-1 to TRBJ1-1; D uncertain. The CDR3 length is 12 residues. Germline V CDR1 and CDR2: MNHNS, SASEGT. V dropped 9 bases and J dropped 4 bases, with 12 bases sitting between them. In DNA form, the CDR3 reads TGTGCCAGTCATACTAGTACCACTGAAGCTTTCTTT. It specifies CASHTSTTEAFF.

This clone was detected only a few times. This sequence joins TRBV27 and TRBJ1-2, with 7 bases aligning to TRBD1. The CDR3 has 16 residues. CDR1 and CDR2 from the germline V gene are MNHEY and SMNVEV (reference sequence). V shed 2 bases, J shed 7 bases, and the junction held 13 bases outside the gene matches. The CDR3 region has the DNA TGTGCCAGCAGTTTACACGCGACAGGGTTGGTGGGTGGCTACACCTTC. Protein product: CASSLHATGLVGGYTF.

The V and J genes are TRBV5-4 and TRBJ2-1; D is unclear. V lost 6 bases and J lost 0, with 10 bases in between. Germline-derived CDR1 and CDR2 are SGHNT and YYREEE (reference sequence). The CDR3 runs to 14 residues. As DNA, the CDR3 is TGTGCCAGCAAACTGGCTGGCTCCTACAATGAGCAGTTCTTC. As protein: CASKLAGSYNEQFF.

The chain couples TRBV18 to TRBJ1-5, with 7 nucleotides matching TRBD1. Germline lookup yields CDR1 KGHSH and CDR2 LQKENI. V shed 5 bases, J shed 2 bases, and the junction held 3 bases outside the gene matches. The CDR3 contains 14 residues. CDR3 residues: CASSTGQGNQPQHF. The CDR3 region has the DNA TGTGCCAGCTCAACTGGACAGGGCAATCAGCCCCAGCATTTT. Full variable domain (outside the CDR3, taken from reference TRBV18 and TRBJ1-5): NAGVMQNPRHLVRRRGQEARLRCSPMKGHSHVYWYRQLPEEGLKFMVYLQKENIIDESGMPKERFSAEFPKEGPSILRIQQVVRGDSAAYFCASSTGQGNQPQHFGDGTRLSIL.

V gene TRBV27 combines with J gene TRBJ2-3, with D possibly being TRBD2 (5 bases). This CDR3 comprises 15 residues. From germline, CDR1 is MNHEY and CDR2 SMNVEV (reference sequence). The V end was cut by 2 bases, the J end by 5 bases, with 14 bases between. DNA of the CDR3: TGTGCCAGCAGTTTAATGGTACGGGGAAAAGATACGCAGTATTTT. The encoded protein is CASSLMVRGKDTQYF.